This T cell receptor beta chain was recorded in a study of shared clonotypes between healthy human individuals. Study as a whole: Researchers drew samples from two women and three men aged 18 to 49. Points from the study as a whole: Naive subsets typically showed greater estimated richness than memory subsets.

To note about this clone: Its specificity is not known.

Naive CD8 populations comprised CD45RO-negative cells positively selected for CCR7, excluding terminally differentiated effector memory CD45RA+ cells. Each PCR replicate from the sorted subsets contained around 0.2 ug DNA, which is about 31,000 T cell genomes. Study processing details: ImmunoSEQ output lacked quality scores and full-length reads, limiting matched filtering. Some clones are missing from TCRdb's copy, which holds only in-frame ones; the method was immunoSEQ multiplex PCR. V and J calls and clone size are those listed in that table; D and trimming were worked out from the DNA. The sample lists millions of clones, less than 95% occurring once. This CDR3 has 17 amino acids. Germline loops: CDR1 SQVTM, CDR2 ANQGSEA. V was pared by 0 bases and J by 0 bases, with 18 bases between.

The sequenced sample was naive CD8+ T cells sorted from blood. The rearrangement joins TRBV29-1 to TRBJ2-7; weak D call: TRBD2 (6 bases). The TCR comes from a man between 18 and 29 years old in good health. The CDR3 DNA sequence: TGCAGCGTTGAAGATTTTGGAGGGGCCGAGAGCTCCTACGAGCAGTACTTC. Amino acids: CSVEDFGGAESSYEQYF.